One sample yielded the 11 T cell receptor beta chains listed below, sequenced in a study of radiation and T cells in renal cell carcinoma. Time point described: blood 2 weeks post-SBRT. Treatment here: 15 Gy SBRT to primary tumor, nephrectomy 4 weeks later. This table comes from immunoSEQ multiplex PCR, and its TCRdb copy is limited to in-frame clones, with some not included. The data contain about 150,000 clones, around 90% of them singletons. The sample in question was blood, obtained from a patient whose treatment included radiotherapy and nephrectomy. The receptors here all came from a woman between 45 and 65 years old with renal cell carcinoma.

A word on this clone: Different DNA sequences within this sample yield the same CDR3. This chain connects TRBV6-1 to TRBJ1-1; a weak D match, TRBD1 (5 bases). V dropped 1 base and J dropped 5 bases, with 5 bases sitting between them. Per the germline V gene, CDR1 is MNHNS and CDR2 is SASEGT. The CDR3 is made up of 12 amino acids. The CDR3 is CASSEGGTEAFF. CDR3 DNA sequence: TGTGCCAGCAGTGAAGGGGGGACTGAAGCTTTCTTT.

The gene calls are TRBV7-9 and TRBJ2-1; D ambiguous. In germline, CDR1 is SEHNR, CDR2 FQNEAQ (reference sequence). V was pared by 4 bases and J by 2 bases, with 15 bases between. The CDR3 covers 16 residues. The CDR3 DNA follows: TGTGCCAGCAGCTGGCTCAGGACGCCTCCCTACAATGAGCAGTTCTTC. This encodes CASSWLRTPPYNEQFF. Together with reference TRBV7-9 and TRBJ2-1, the CDR3 gives the full variable domain: DTGVSQNPRHKITKRGQNVTFRCDPISEHNRLYWYRQTLGQGPEFLTYFQNEAQLEKSRLLSDRFSAERPKGSFSTLEIQRTEQGDSAMYLCASSWLRTPPYNEQFFGPGTRLTVL.

The J gene is TRBJ2-3, the V gene TRBV30, with D possibly being TRBD2 (6 bases). Trimming removed 2 bases at V and 3 bases at J, with 15 bases between. This CDR3 comprises 15 residues. The germline gives CDR1 GTSNPN, CDR2 SVGIG (reference sequence). The CDR3 DNA reads TGTGCCTGGAGTATGGGCGGGGAGCGTACAGATACGCAGTATTTT. As protein: CAWSMGGERTDTQYF.

V is TRBV18 and J is TRBJ1-2; no reliable D call. CDR1 is KGHSH and CDR2 is LQKENI in the germline V gene. The CDR3 loop spans 14 amino acids. V lost 3 bases and J lost 2, with 10 bases in between. The CDR3 loop is CASSPTRENYGYTF. The CDR3 DNA sequence: TGTGCCAGCTCACCTACGCGAGAAAACTATGGCTACACCTTC. Drawing the rest from reference TRBV18 and TRBJ1-2, the complete variable domain is NAGVMQNPRHLVRRRGQEARLRCSPMKGHSHVYWYRQLPEEGLKFMVYLQKENIIDESGMPKERFSAEFPKEGPSILRIQQVVRGDSAAYFCASSPTRENYGYTFGSGTRLTVV.

The chain has TRBV7-8 and TRBJ1-5; D uncertain. The CDR3 is 12 amino acids. V gave up 1 base and J gave up 10 bases, with 8 bases separating them. Germline V CDR1 and CDR2: SGHVS, FQNEAQ. CDR3 loop: CASSLDRGPQHF. The CDR3 DNA sequence: TGTGCCAGCAGCTTAGACAGAGGACCCCAGCATTTT.

The rearrangement joins TRBV18 to TRBJ1-2, with 7 bases matching TRBD1. The ends lost 3 bases at V and 0 bases at J; junction bases unmatched: 4. There are 15 residues in the CDR3. Germline-derived CDR1 and CDR2 are KGHSH and LQKENI. CDR3 in DNA: TGTGCCAGCTCACCGGGACAGATCTCTAACTATGGCTACACCTTC. Amino acids: CASSPGQISNYGYTF.

Concerning this clone itself: Within the sample, other DNA sequences also encode this same CDR3. This chain joins TRBV18 and TRBJ1-4; D call uncertain. Germline CDR1 KGHSH, CDR2 LQKENI. V lost 3 bases and J 5 bases, leaving 7 bases between the germline ends. CDR3 length: 13 residues. The CDR3 DNA sequence: TGTGCCAGCTCACCCGGGCAGAATGAAAAACTGTTTTTT. It is translated as CASSPGQNEKLFF.

The rearrangement joins TRBV6-5 to TRBJ2-5; 7 nucleotides align to TRBD2. The germline V gene has CDR1 MNHEY and CDR2 SVGAGI. The CDR3 runs to 14 residues. V lost 6 bases and J lost 4; bases outside the gene matches: 8. The CDR3, as DNA: TGTGCCAGCAGGACTCCGGGACTACCAGAGACCCAGTACTTC. Its translation is CASRTPGLPETQYF.

The rearrangement joins TRBV7-2 to TRBJ2-2; weak D call: TRBD2 (5 bases). Trimming removed 3 bases at V and 5 bases at J, with 13 bases between. There are 15 residues in the CDR3. Germline CDR1 reads SGHTA; CDR2 reads FQGNSA. The CDR3 loop reads CASSFQGRGTGELFF. The CDR3 DNA reads as TGTGCCAGCAGCTTTCAAGGGAGAGGGACCGGGGAGCTGTTTTTT.

The chain carries TRBV30 and TRBJ2-2; 7 nucleotides match TRBD1. The length of the CDR3 is 15 residues. The J segment lost 4 bases and the V segment lost 6 bases, leaving 11 bases of the junction unmatched. The germline V gene has CDR1 GTSNPN and CDR2 SVGIG (reference sequence). The CDR3 nucleotides are TGTGCCTGCACCCGCCGGGACAGAGGCACCGGGGAGCTGTTTTTT. Translation gives CACTRRDRGTGELFF.

The chain couples TRBV7-2 to TRBJ1-5, with a weak D call TRBD1 (5 bases). This CDR3 spans 14 amino acids. V was pared by 5 bases and J by 5 bases, with 13 bases between. The germline V gene encodes CDR1 SGHTA and CDR2 FQGNSA. CDR3 sequence: CASSLRGPYQPQHF. In DNA form, the CDR3 reads TGTGCCAGCAGCCTAAGGGGCCCCTATCAGCCCCAGCATTTT. The entire variable domain, with the rest obtained from reference TRBV7-2 and TRBJ1-5, is as follows: GAGVSQSPSNKVTEKGKDVELRCDPISGHTALYWYRQSLGQGLEFLIYFQGNSAPDKSGLPSDRFSAERTGGSVSTLTIQRTQQEDSAVYLCASSLRGPYQPQHFGDGTRLSIL.